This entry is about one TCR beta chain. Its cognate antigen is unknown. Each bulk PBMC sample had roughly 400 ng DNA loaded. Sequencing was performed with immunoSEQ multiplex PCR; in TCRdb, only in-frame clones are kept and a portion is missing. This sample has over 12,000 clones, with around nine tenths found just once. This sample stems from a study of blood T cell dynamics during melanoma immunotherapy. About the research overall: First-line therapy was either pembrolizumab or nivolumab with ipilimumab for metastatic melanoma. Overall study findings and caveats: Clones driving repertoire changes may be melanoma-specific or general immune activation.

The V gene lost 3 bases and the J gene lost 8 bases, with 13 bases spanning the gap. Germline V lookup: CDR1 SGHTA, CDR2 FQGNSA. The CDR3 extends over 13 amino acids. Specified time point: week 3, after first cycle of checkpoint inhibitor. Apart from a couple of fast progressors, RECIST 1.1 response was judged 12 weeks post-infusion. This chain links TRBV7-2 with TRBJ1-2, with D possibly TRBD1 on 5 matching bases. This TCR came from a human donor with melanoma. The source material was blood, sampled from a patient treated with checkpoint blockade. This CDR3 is CASSFREFGGYTF. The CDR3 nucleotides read TGTGCCAGCAGCTTCAGGGAATTCGGGGGCTACACCTTC.